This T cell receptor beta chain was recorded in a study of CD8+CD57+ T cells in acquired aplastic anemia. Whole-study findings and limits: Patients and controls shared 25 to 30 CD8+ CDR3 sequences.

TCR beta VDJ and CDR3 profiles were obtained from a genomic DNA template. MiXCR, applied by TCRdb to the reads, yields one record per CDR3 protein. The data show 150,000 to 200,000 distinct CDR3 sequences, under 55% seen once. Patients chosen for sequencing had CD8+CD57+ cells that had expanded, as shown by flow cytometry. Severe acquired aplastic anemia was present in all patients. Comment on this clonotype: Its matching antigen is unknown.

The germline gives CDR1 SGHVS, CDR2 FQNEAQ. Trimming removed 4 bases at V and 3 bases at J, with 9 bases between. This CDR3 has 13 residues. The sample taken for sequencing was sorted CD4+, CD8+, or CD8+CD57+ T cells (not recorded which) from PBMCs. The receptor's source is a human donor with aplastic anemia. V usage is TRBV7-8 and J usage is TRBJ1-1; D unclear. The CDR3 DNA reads TGTGCCAGCAGCTACGGACGGTACACTGAAGCTTTCTTT. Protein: CASSYGRYTEAFF.